This T cell receptor beta chain was sequenced for a study of T cell repertoires in cytomegalovirus infection. Study-wide background: Public signatures in TCR beta pointed to CMV infection and matching HLA type.

Study findings and constraints: CMV carriers with the relevant HLA were identified by cumulative public TCR beta family frequency. What dominated the ex vivo response were HLA-C-restricted CMV-specific TCR beta clonotypes.

In this sample, this clonotype turned up many times. Its specificity is not known. TCRdb re-derived calls from the reads in MiXCR, one entry per CDR3 protein. The sample has approximately 130,000 distinct CDR3 sequences, 8% to 9% seen once. Germline CDR1 reads KGHDR; CDR2 reads SFDVKD. V was shortened by 4 bases and J by 5 bases, with 11 bases between the two germline ends. The CDR3 extends over 14 amino acids. The chain joins TRBV24-1 to TRBJ2-1; TRBD2 might be the D (5 bases). The specimen sequenced was PBMCs. This receptor was identified in a human donor in good health (CMV status not recorded). Some clones in this sample may be carry-over from other donors' samples. The CDR3 loop reads CATSDRFSDNEQFF. In DNA, the CDR3 is TGTGCCACCAGTGACCGTTTTAGCGACAATGAGCAGTTCTTC.